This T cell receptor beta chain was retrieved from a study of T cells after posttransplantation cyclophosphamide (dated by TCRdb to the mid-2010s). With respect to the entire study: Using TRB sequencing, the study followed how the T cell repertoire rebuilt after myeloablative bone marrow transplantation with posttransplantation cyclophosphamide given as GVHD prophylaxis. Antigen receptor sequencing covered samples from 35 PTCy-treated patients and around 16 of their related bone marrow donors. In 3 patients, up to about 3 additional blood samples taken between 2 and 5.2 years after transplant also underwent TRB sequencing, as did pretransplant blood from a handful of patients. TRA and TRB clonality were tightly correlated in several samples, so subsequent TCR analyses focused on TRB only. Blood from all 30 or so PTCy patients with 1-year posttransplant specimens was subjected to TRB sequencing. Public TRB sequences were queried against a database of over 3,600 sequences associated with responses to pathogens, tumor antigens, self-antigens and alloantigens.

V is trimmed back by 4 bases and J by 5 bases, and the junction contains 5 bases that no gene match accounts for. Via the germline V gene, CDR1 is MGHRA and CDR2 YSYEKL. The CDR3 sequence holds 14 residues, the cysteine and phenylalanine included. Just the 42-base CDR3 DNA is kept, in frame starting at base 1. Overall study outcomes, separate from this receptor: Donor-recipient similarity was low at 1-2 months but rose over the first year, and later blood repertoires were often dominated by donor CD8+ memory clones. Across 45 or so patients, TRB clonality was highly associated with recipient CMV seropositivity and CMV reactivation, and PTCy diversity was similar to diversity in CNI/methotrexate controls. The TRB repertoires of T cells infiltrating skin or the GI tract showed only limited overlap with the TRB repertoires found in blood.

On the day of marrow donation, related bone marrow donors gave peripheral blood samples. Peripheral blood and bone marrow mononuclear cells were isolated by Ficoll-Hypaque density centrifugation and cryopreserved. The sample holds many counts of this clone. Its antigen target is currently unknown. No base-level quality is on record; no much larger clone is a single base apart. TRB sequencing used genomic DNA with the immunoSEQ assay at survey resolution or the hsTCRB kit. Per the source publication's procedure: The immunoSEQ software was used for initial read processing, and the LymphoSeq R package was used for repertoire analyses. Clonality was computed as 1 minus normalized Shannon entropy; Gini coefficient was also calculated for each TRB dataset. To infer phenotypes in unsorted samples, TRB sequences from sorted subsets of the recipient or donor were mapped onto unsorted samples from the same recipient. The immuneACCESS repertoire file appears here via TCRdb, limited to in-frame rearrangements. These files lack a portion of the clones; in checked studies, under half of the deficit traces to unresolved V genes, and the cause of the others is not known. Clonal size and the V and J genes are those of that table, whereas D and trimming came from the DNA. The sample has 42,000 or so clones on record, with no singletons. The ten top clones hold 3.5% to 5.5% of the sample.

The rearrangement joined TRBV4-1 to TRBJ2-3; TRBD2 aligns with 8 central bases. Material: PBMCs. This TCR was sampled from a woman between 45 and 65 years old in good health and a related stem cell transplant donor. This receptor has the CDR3 CASSPVGGVDTQYF. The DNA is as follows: TGCGCCAGCAGCCCGGTCGGGGGGGTAGATACGCAGTATTTT.